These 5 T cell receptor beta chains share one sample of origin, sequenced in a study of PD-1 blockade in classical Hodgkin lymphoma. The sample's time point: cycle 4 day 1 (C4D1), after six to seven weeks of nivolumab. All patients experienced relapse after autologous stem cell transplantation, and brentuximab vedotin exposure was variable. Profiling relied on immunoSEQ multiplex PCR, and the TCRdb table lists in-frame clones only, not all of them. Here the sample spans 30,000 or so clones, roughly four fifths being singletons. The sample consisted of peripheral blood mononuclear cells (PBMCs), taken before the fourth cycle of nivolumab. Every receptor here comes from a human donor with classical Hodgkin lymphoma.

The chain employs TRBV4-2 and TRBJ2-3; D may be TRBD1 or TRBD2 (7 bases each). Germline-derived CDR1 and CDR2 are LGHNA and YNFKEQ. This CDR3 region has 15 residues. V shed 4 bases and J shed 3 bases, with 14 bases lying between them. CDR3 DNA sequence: TGTGCCAGCAGCCTTTCAGGGGGGGGAACAGATACGCAGTATTTT. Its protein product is CASSLSGGGTDTQYF.

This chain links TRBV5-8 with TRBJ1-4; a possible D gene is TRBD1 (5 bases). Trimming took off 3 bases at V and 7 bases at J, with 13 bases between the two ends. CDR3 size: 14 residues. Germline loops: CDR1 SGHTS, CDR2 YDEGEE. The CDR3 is CASSSRARGEKLFF. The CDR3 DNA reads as TGTGCCAGCAGCTCCCGAGCAAGGGGTGAAAAACTGTTTTTT. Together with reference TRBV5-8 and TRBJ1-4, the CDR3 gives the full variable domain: EAGVTQSPTHLIKTRGQQATLRCSPISGHTSVYWYQQALGLGLQFLLWYDEGEERNRGNFPPRFSGRQFPNYSSELNVNALELEDSALYLCASSSRARGEKLFFGSGTQLSVL.

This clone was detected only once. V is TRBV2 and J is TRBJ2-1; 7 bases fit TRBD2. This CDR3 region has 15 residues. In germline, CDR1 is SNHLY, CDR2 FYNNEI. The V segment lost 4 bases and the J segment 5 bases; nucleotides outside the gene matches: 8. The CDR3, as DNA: TGTGCCAGCAGTGTTCGGGTTAGCGGGCACAATGAGCAGTTCTTC. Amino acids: CASSVRVSGHNEQFF.

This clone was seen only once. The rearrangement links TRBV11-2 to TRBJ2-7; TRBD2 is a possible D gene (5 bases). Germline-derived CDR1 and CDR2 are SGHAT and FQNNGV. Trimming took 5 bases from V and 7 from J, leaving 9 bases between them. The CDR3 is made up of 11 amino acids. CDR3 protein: CASSPTGEQYF. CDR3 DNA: TGTGCCAGCAGCCCCACGGGGGAGCAGTACTTC.

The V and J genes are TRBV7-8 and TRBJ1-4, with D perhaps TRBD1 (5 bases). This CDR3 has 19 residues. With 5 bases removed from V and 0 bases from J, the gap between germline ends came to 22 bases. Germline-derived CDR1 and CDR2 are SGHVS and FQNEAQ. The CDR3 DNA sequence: TGTGCCAGCAGCCTGAACAGGCCAACGCGGACTGCAACTAATGAAAAACTGTTTTTT. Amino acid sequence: CASSLNRPTRTATNEKLFF.